The 19 T cell receptor beta chains reported below all come from one sample, sequenced in a study of identical twins. TCRdb ran MiXCR on the 5' RACE reads and lists one entry per CDR3 protein. Of approximately 410,000 distinct CDR3 sequences in the sample, under 20% are singletons; the top ten hold 10% to 15%. What was sequenced was naive T cells sorted from blood. These receptors came from a man aged 45-65 years in good health.

The chain couples TRBV27 to TRBJ2-7; weak D call: TRBD2 (6 bases). Trimming took 5 bases from V and 2 from J, leaving 16 bases between them. Germline V CDR1 and CDR2: MNHEY, SMNVEV (reference sequence). CDR3 length equals 15 residues. The CDR3 sequence: CASSGGRGLTYEQYF. As DNA, the CDR3 is TGTGCCAGCAGTGGTGGTAGGGGACTCACCTACGAGCAGTACTTC.

This clonotype turned up a few times. The chain combines TRBV29-1 with TRBJ2-7; possible D gene TRBD1, 7 bases. V lost 3 bases, J lost 7 bases, and 13 bases lay in between. In germline, CDR1 is SQVTM, CDR2 ANQGSEA. This CDR3 is 12 amino acids long. CDR3 amino acids: CSVEEGADEQYF. CDR3 DNA sequence: TGCAGCGTTGAGGAGGGGGCGGATGAGCAGTACTTC.

This clonotype was picked up many times. The chain links TRBV18 to TRBJ1-1, with TRBD1 identical over 8 bases. Trimming at V came to 2 bases and at J to 6 bases, leaving 2 bases not matched to a gene. Germline loops: CDR1 KGHSH, CDR2 LQKENI. The length of the CDR3 is 13 residues. The CDR3: CASSPTGGPEAFF. In DNA, the CDR3 is TGTGCCAGCTCACCAACAGGGGGACCTGAAGCTTTCTTT.

V gene TRBV9 combines with J gene TRBJ2-5, with D tentatively TRBD2 (6 bases). The CDR3 runs 17 residues. Trimming removed 0 bases from V and 1 base from J, with 16 bases in between. Germline CDR1 is SGDLS and CDR2 is YYNGEE. CDR3 residues: CASSVGVLAPFQETQYF. The CDR3 DNA follows: TGTGCCAGCAGCGTAGGGGTCCTAGCGCCGTTCCAAGAGACCCAGTACTTC.

This clonotype was recorded many times. The chain joins TRBV10-3 to TRBJ2-7; TRBD1 or TRBD2 may be the D gene (5 bases each). V was trimmed by 6 bases and J by 2 bases, leaving 11 bases between them. Germline CDR1 and CDR2: ENHRY and SYGVKD. The CDR3 spans 13 residues. Here the CDR3 DNA reads TGTGCCATCAGCGGGACGGACACCTACGAGCAGTACTTC. This gives the protein CAISGTDTYEQYF.

The chain couples TRBV20-1 to TRBJ2-3; 9 bases are shared with TRBD1. Trimming took 6 bases from V and 3 from J; bases not matched to a gene: 7. The CDR3 spans 14 residues. Looked up from germline, CDR1 is DFQATT and CDR2 is SNEGSKA (reference sequence). This CDR3 is CSANVQGATDTQYF. CDR3 DNA sequence: TGCAGTGCAAATGTACAGGGGGCAACAGATACGCAGTATTTT.

The sample holds a few counts of this clonotype. The gene calls are TRBV5-6 and TRBJ2-3; D unclear. Germline V gives CDR1 SGHDT, CDR2 YYEEEE. Trimming pared 4 bases from V and 0 bases from J, leaving 9 bases between. This CDR3 region has 14 residues. The CDR3 spells CASSGLTSTDTQYF. DNA for the CDR3: TGTGCCAGCAGCGGGTTAACTAGCACAGATACGCAGTATTTT. Full variable domain (remainder filled in from reference TRBV5-6 and TRBJ2-3): DAGVTQSPTHLIKTRGQQVTLRCSPKSGHDTVSWYQQALGQGPQFIFQYYEEEERQRGNFPDRFSGHQFPNYSSELNVNALLLGDSALYLCASSGLTSTDTQYFGPGTRLTVL.

This clonotype occurred many times. The chain combines TRBV9 with TRBJ2-1; D gene unclear. The CDR3 has 12 amino acids. Germline V gene sequence: CDR1 SGDLS, CDR2 YYNGEE. V was trimmed by 2 bases and J by 4 bases, leaving 4 bases between them. The CDR3: CASSVAYNEQFF. The CDR3 DNA sequence: TGTGCCAGCAGCGTTGCTTACAATGAGCAGTTCTTC.

In this sample, this clonotype turned up a few times. V gene TRBV20-1 combines with J gene TRBJ1-1; 9 bases line up with TRBD1. The V segment lost 0 bases and the J segment 11 bases; nucleotides outside the gene matches: 10. The germline CDR1 and CDR2 sequences are DFQATT and SNEGSKA (reference sequence). The CDR3 spans 14 residues. For the CDR3, the DNA is TGCAGTGCTAGAGATTTGGGACAGGGCGGTTGGGCTTTCTTT. Translated, it gives CSARDLGQGGWAFF.

This clonotype showed up just a few times. The gene calls are TRBV5-1 and TRBJ2-7; D remains unclear. The germline V and J ends were trimmed by 0 bases and 3 bases, with 13 bases remaining between them. The CDR3 has 15 amino acids. Germline V gene lookup returns CDR1 SGHRS and CDR2 YFSETQ. The CDR3, as DNA: TGCGCCAGCAGCTTGGAGGCAGCCGTGAACTACGAGCAGTACTTC. This sequence encodes CASSLEAAVNYEQYF.

V usage is TRBV11-2 and J usage is TRBJ2-4; D possibly corresponds to TRBD1 (6 bases). Germline V gives CDR1 SGHAT, CDR2 FQNNGV. V lost 3 bases to trimming and J lost 4 bases, with 22 bases between them. This CDR3 has 18 amino acids. The CDR3 nucleotides read TGTGCCAGCAGCTTTAGTGGATCCCATGCCGGACAGAAAAACATTCAGTACTTC. Protein product: CASSFSGSHAGQKNIQYF.

This clonotype has a count of ten or more. The rearrangement uses TRBV12-3 or TRBV12-4 and TRBJ1-6; D is unclear. The CDR3 sequence is 14 residues long. V was trimmed by 6 bases and J by 3 bases, leaving 9 bases between them. CDR3 region: CASRRTDYNSPLHF. In nucleotides, the CDR3 is TGTGCCAGCAGACGGACGGACTATAATTCACCCCTCCACTTT.

This clonotype occurred many times. The V and J genes are TRBV3-1 and TRBJ2-1; TRBD2 matches at 8 bases. V was pared by 0 bases and J by 4 bases, with 5 bases of the junction left unmatched. Germline CDR1 and CDR2: LGHDT and YNNKEL (reference sequence). CDR3 size: 16 residues. CDR3 in DNA: TGTGCCAGCAGCCAAGATTCAGGGACTAGGTACAATGAGCAGTTCTTC. This sequence encodes CASSQDSGTRYNEQFF.

V gene TRBV29-1 combines with J gene TRBJ2-7; D may be TRBD2 (5 bases). Germline loops: CDR1 SQVTM, CDR2 ANQGSEA. Trimming removed 7 bases at V and 2 bases at J, with 12 bases between. CDR3 length: 12 residues. CDR3 coding DNA: TGCAGCGCCGAGGGTCAGGCCTACGAGCAGTACTTC. It codes for CSAEGQAYEQYF.

Many counts were recorded for this clonotype. The rearrangement joins TRBV27 to TRBJ1-2; D may be TRBD1 (6 bases). The CDR3 contains 17 residues. The germline V gene encodes CDR1 MNHEY and CDR2 SMNVEV (reference sequence). The V end was cut by 1 base, the J end by 2 bases, with 17 bases between. The CDR3 DNA reads TGTGCCAGCAGTTTATTACAGGGCTGGACGGAAAACTATGGCTACACCTTC. Encoded protein: CASSLLQGWTENYGYTF.

This chain links TRBV5-1 with TRBJ2-4, with D tentatively TRBD2 (6 bases). Trimming left V 4 bases short and J 3 bases short, with 17 bases between. The V gene's germline CDR1 is SGHRS and CDR2 YFSETQ. The CDR3 contains 16 residues. The CDR3 here is CASSPGGTALKNIQYF. CDR3 in DNA: TGCGCCAGCAGCCCAGGTGGGACTGCCCTCAAAAACATTCAGTACTTC.

This clonotype has ten or more counts. The genes are TRBV20-1 and TRBJ2-5; D is perhaps TRBD1 or TRBD2 (6 bases each). CDR1 and CDR2 (germline): DFQATT, SNEGSKA (reference sequence). The ends were cut back, 6 bases at V and 4 bases at J, with 21 bases in the middle. The CDR3 has 15 residues. The CDR3 sequence is CSARLVRGLGETQYF. The CDR3 nucleotides are TGCAGTGCCCGCTTGGTTCGGGGGCTTGGAGAGACCCAGTACTTC.

This clonotype appeared once. The CDR3 sequence is CASSLALRGGVNTQYF. The CDR3 region has the DNA TGTGCCAGCAGCTTAGCGTTGCGGGGGGGAGTAAATACGCAGTATTTT. The rearrangement joins TRBV7-2 to TRBJ2-3; TRBD2 matches at 9 bases. Germline CDR1 reads SGHTA; CDR2 reads FQGNSA. This CDR3 has 16 residues. Trimming removed 0 bases from V and 7 bases from J; junction bases left unmatched: 8.

This clonotype was seen a handful of times. The gene calls are TRBV20-1 and TRBJ2-6, with TRBD1 matching over 8 bases. This CDR3 is 20 amino acids long. From germline, CDR1 is DFQATT and CDR2 SNEGSKA (reference sequence). The V and J ends lost 3 bases and 3 bases, in that order; junction bases with no gene match: 19. CDR3 loop: CSARGYSSKQGVDGANVLTF. DNA of the CDR3: TGCAGTGCTAGGGGCTATTCGTCCAAACAGGGGGTGGATGGGGCCAACGTCCTGACTTTC.